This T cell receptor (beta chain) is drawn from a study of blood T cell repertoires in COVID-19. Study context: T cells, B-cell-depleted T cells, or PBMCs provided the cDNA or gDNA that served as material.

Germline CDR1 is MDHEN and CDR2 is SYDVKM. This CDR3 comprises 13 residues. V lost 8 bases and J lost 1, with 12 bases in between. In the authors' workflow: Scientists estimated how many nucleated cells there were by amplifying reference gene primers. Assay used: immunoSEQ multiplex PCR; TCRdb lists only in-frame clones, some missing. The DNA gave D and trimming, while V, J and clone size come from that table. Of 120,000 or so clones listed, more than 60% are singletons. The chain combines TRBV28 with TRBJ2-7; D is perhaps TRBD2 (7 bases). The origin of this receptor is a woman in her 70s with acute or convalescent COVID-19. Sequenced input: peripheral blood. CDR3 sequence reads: CASGGGSSYEQYF. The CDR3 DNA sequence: TGTGCCAGCGGGGGCGGGAGTTCCTACGAGCAGTACTTC.